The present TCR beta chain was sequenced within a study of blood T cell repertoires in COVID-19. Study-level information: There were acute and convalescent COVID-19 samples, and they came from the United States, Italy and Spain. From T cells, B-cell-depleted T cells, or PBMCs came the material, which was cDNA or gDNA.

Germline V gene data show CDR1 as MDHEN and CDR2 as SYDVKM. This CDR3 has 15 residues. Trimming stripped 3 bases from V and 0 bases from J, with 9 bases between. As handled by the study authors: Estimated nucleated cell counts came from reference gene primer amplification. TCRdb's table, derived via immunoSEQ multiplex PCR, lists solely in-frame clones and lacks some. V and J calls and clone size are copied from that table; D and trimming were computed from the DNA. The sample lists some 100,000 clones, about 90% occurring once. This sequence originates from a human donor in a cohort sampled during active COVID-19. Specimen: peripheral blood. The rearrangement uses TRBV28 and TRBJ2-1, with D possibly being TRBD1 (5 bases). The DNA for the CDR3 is TGTGCCAGCAGTTTGGGTGGGGCCTCCTACAATGAGCAGTTCTTC. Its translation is CASSLGGASYNEQFF.